This T cell receptor beta chain was sequenced for a study of tumor-infiltrating lymphocytes in primary liver carcinoma (dated by TCRdb to 2016 to 2017). About the full investigation: The five patients, three men and two women aged 30 to 69 years, had hepatocellular carcinoma (four) or combined HCC and intrahepatic cholangiocarcinoma (one). A total of 35 specimens from 5 patients underwent TCRbeta repertoire sequencing, comprising 25 tumor regions, 5 adjacent noncancerous liver tissues and 5 peripheral blood samples. Technical replicate repertoires showed high reproducibility, with mean shared-clone rates approximately 0.87 and correlation coefficients above 0.95. Each sample produced about 3.5 to 7.13 million productive TCRbeta reads, and read depth showed no significant difference between tissue types. Agilent mRNA microarray profiling was performed on the approximately 25 tumor region samples to relate TCRbeta repertoire diversity to the local molecular phenotype. Tumors of the five patients were stage T1-T3 N0M0 with maximum diameters of roughly 4.2 to 11 cm. For each liver tumor, the study sampled five regions along with adjacent normal tissue and blood, and applied TCRbeta repertoire sequencing, expression microarrays and whole-exome sequencing. Broader findings and caveats from the paper: Only 4 or 5 patients were included in the study, and the authors note that the findings should be validated in a larger study. Only about 7.5-24% of top clones were found in all five regions of a tumor, suggesting spatial heterogeneity of tumor-infiltrating T cells. Consistent with antigen-driven expansion, pairs of tumor regions showed higher repertoire overlap (mean about 36%) than either tumor-adjacent pairs (around 17%) or tumor-blood pairs (around 14%). The top 250 clones made up a significantly larger repertoire fraction in tumors than in blood (p = 0.039). Since the samples were bulk and unsorted, there was no way to compare CD4+ and CD8+ T cell repertoires. Because sequencing covered only the TCR beta chain and unpaired alpha chains were not captured, true repertoire diversity is likely underestimated.

From a lookup of the germline V gene, CDR1 and CDR2 are SGHAT and FQNNGV. Reading from cysteine to phenylalanine, the CDR3 counts 13 amino acids. Just the 39-base CDR3 DNA is kept, in frame starting at base 1. Total RNA and DNA were co-extracted without cell sorting from 20-30 mg of bulk tissue using the AllPrep DNA/RNA mini kit. Between November 2015 and 2016, about 5 patients in China with histopathologically diagnosed primary liver carcinoma had their tumors surgically resected. At the time of sampling, the patients were treatment-naive and had chronic HBV infection. Five spatially separated regions were sampled from each tumor: the superior, inferior, left-lateral and right-lateral poles, plus the tumor centre. Histology showed that every tumor sample contained more than 85% viable tumor cells. Fresh tumor and adjacent tissue pieces were bisected; one half was stored in RNAlater at -80°C, the other sent for histology.

TCRbeta-specific cDNA was reverse-transcribed from about 500 ng total RNA using a constant-region primer and ProtoScript II reverse transcriptase. Three nested multiplex PCR rounds, following a slightly modified ARM-PCR procedure, were used to build the TCRbeta libraries. Each of the first two PCR rounds ran for about 10 cycles and used multiplex TRBV1-TRBV30 forward primers together with a Cbeta reverse primer. Sample barcodes and Illumina adapters were attached in a final 25-cycle PCR using Deep VentR polymerase. Before sequencing, amplicons between 200 and 500 bp were purified from gel using a QIAquick gel extraction kit. An Illumina HiSeq 2500 was used to sequence the TCRbeta amplicons with 250-bp paired-end reads. As for the original processing: Quality trimming of reads was performed with Trimmomatic v0.33, and paired reads were merged with FLASH v1.2.11 so that full CDR3 sequences could be recovered. MiGEC v1.2.1b assigned V, D and J germline segments to the rearranged TCRbeta sequences. VDJtools v1.0.0 computed clonotype statistics and Shannon-Wiener diversity indices. To reduce sampling bias, subsequent analyses other than the diversity analysis used only the 250 most abundant clonotypes in each sample. In TCRdb, the public reads were trimmed at Q25 with fastp and aligned with MiXCR, with productive beta chains retained. Rows matching on CDR3 protein sequence are summarized as one entry with the most common DNA and genes. What appears here as the V and J calls and clone size reflects TCRdb's work, not the paper's. This sample comprises some 120,000 distinct CDR3 sequences, 50% to 80% of them detected only once. The ten largest clones capture 7.5% to 9% of the sample.

Worth noting for this clonotype: Its specific antigen is unknown. Its ends do not fully match the called genes, so a read error is possible.

Recombination joined TRBV11-2 with TRBJ1-4, and 7 junctional nucleotides match TRBD1. Sample: liver tumor tissue from sampling region 3. What this sample's cell subset or site label stands for: tumor region T3, left-lateral pole. The receptor was derived from a woman aged 60-70 years with primary liver carcinoma and hepatitis B virus infection. The sequenced DNA is TGTGCCAGCAGGGACAGGAACCATGAAAAAGTGTTTTTT. Translated, this gives CASRDRNHEKVFF.